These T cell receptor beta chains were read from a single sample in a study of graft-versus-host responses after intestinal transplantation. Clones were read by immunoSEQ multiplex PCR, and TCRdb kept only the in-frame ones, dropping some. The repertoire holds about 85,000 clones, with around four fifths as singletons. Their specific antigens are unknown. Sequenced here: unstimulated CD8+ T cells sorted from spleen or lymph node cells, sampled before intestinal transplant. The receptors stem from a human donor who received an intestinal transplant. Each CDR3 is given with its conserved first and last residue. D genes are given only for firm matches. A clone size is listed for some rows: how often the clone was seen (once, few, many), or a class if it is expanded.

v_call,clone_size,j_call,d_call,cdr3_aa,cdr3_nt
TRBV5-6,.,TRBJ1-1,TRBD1,CASSSTGNHTEAFF,TGTGCCAGCAGCTCGACAGGGAATCACACTGAAGCTTTCTTT
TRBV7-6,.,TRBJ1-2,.,CASSLEPGAGYGYTF,TGTGCCAGCAGCTTAGAACCAGGGGCTGGCTATGGCTACACCTTC
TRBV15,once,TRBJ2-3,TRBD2,CATSPFRSGGADTQYF,TGTGCCACCAGCCCTTTCCGGAGCGGGGGGGCGGATACGCAGTATTTT
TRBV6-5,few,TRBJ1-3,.,CASSYGVASGNTIYF,TGTGCCAGCAGTTACGGGGTAGCCTCTGGAAACACCATATATTTT
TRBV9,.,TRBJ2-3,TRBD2,CASPRGDTDTQYF,TGTGCCAGCCCTCGGGGGGACACAGATACGCAGTATTTT
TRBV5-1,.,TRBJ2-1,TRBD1,CASSSASGQGYYNEQFF,TGCGCCAGCAGCTCTGCCTCCGGACAGGGGTATTACAATGAGCAGTTCTTC
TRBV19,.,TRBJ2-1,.,CATAMAGTSYNEQFF,TGTGCCACCGCGATGGCAGGTACCTCCTACAATGAGCAGTTCTTC
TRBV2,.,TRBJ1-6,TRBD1,CASRETGGSSYNSPLHF,TGTGCCAGCAGAGAGACAGGGGGGAGCTCCTATAATTCACCCCTCCACTTT
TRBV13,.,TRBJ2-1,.,CASASPEEPYNEQFF,TGTGCCAGCGCTAGTCCAGAAGAGCCTTACAATGAGCAGTTCTTC
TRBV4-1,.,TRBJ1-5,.,CASSQDPVGDYQPQHF,TGCGCCAGCAGCCAAGATCCGGTGGGTGACTATCAGCCCCAGCATTTT
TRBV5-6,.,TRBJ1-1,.,CASSLGSAEAFF,TGTGCCAGCAGCTTGGGGAGCGCTGAAGCTTTCTTT
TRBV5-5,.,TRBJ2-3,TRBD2,CASSDGTSGPTDTQYF,TGTGCCAGCAGCGACGGGACTAGCGGGCCCACAGATACGCAGTATTTT
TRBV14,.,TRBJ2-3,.,CASSQEGIGADTQYF,TGTGCCAGCAGCCAAGAAGGGATTGGCGCCGATACGCAGTATTTT
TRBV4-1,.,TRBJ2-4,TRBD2,CASSQLTSGKNIQYF,TGCGCCAGCAGCCAGCTGACTAGCGGCAAAAACATTCAGTACTTC
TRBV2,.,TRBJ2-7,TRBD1,CASSEGQGFYEQYF,TGTGCCAGCAGTGAGGGACAGGGGTTCTACGAGCAGTACTTC
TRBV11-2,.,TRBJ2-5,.,CASSHWMETQYF,TGTGCCAGCAGCCATTGGATGGAGACCCAGTACTTC